This entry lists 8 T cell receptor beta chains sequenced from one sample in a study of siplizumab effects on memory and regulatory T cells. The protocol was immunoSEQ multiplex PCR, while the TCRdb copy is restricted to in-frame clones and leaves out a portion. Of some 100,000 clones in the sample, 93% are singletons; the top ten hold 5.5% to 7.5%. The sequenced sample consisted of CD8+ T cells sorted from blood. The receptors shown here come from a human donor in good health.

The V gene is TRBV20-1, the J gene TRBJ2-1; D is ambiguous. Per germline, CDR1 DFQATT and CDR2 SNEGSKA (reference sequence). The V end was cut by 5 bases, the J end by 8 bases, with 10 bases between. The CDR3 loop spans 11 amino acids. CDR3 loop: CSAPRADEQFF. The CDR3 bases are TGCAGTGCTCCCCGGGCAGATGAGCAGTTCTTC.

The chain joins TRBV18 to TRBJ2-3, with 9 bases fitting TRBD1. J gave up 5 bases and V 0 bases, and 0 bases lay outside the gene matches. This CDR3 contains 14 residues. Germline V gene sequence: CDR1 KGHSH, CDR2 LQKENI. The CDR3 DNA reads as TGTGCCAGCTCACCACCGGACAGGGGAGATACGCAGTATTTT. Translating it yields CASSPPDRGDTQYF.

The chain has TRBV11-3 and TRBJ1-5, with D uncertain. Germline CDR1 SGHNT, CDR2 YENEEA. The CDR3 has 13 residues. The ends were cut back, 2 bases at V and 7 bases at J, with 9 bases in the middle. The CDR3: CASSLHSGQPQHF. Written as DNA, the CDR3 is TGTGCCAGCAGCTTACATTCCGGCCAGCCCCAGCATTTT.

The rearrangement uses TRBV7-8 and TRBJ2-1, with 8 bases lining up with TRBD2. V gave up 1 base and J gave up 1 base; unmatched junction bases: 3. The germline V gene encodes CDR1 SGHVS and CDR2 FQNEAQ. CDR3 length: 16 residues. The CDR3 coding sequence is TGTGCCAGCAGCTTAGTAGCGGGAAGGTCCTACAATGAGCAGTTCTTC. It yields the protein CASSLVAGRSYNEQFF.

This chain joins TRBV29-1 and TRBJ1-1; 8 bases are a match to TRBD1. There are 14 residues in the CDR3. Trimming took 6 bases from V and 0 from J; bases not matched to a gene: 6. The germline CDR1 and CDR2 sequences are SQVTM and ANQGSEA. CDR3 nucleotide sequence: TGCAGCGTCGACAGGGGCGGGTTGAACACTGAAGCTTTCTTT. Translating gives CSVDRGGLNTEAFF.

The rearrangement uses TRBV7-9 and TRBJ1-2; TRBD1 matches at 8 bases. The trim removed 5 bases at V and 7 bases at J, leaving 3 bases unmatched. From germline, CDR1 is SEHNR and CDR2 FQNEAQ (reference sequence). This CDR3 is 12 amino acids long. The CDR3 DNA is TGTGCCAGCAGCCCGGACAGGGTTGGCTACACCTTC. Its protein product is CASSPDRVGYTF.

The V gene is TRBV9, the J gene TRBJ2-7; D may match TRBD1 or TRBD2 (5 bases each). The V end lost 4 bases, the J end lost 5 bases, and 10 bases lay between the germline ends. In germline, CDR1 is SGDLS, CDR2 YYNGEE. The CDR3 runs to 12 residues. This chain's CDR3 is CASSSPGHEQYF. The DNA for the CDR3 is TGTGCCAGCAGCTCGCCGGGGCACGAGCAGTACTTC. Variable domain in full (rest from reference TRBV9 and TRBJ2-7): DSGVTQTPKHLITATGQRVTLRCSPRSGDLSVYWYQQSLDQGLQFLIQYYNGEERAKGNILERFSAQQFPDLHSELNLSSLELGDSALYFCASSSPGHEQYFGPGTRLTVT.

This chain links TRBV7-9 with TRBJ2-6, with a tentative D call TRBD1 (5 bases). The germline CDR1 and CDR2 sequences are SEHNR and FQNEAQ (reference sequence). This CDR3 has 15 amino acids. V was shortened by 1 base and J by 2 bases, with 6 bases between the two germline ends. CDR3: CASSLGTPGANVLTF. For the CDR3, the DNA is TGTGCCAGCAGCTTAGGGACACCTGGGGCCAACGTCCTGACTTTC.